This is a list of T cell receptor beta chains from one sample in a study of blood T cell repertoires in COVID-19. Sequencing used immunoSEQ multiplex PCR; TCRdb keeps in-frame clones, though not all of them. Of some 350,000 clones listed, roughly 87% were seen once; the top ten hold 2.5% to 3%. The source material was PBMCs or T cells enriched from blood (not recorded which). These receptors were obtained from a woman in her twenties or thirties who had recovered from COVID-19. Both conserved end residues are trimmed from each CDR3. Fields, in order: V gene, D gene, clone size, CDR3 protein. The D gene is left open where the match is weak. Some rows have no size entry. The others give once, few or many, or a class for an expanded clone.

V: TRBV5-1; D: .; size: .; CDR3: ASSLASLNYEQY
V: TRBV28; D: .; size: .; CDR3: ASSLEGLWNEKLF
V: TRBV5-1; D: TRBD2; size: .; CDR3: ASSLTSGGAYNEQF
V: TRBV6-5; D: TRBD1; size: .; CDR3: ASRGTGGVIKGYT
V: TRBV7-8; D: TRBD1; size: .; CDR3: ASSTTGLNQPQH
V: TRBV27; D: .; size: .; CDR3: ASSRAGSMSYEQY
V: TRBV5-1; D: TRBD2; size: .; CDR3: ASSPYRAGNEQF
V: TRBV3-1/TRBV3-2; D: TRBD1; size: few; CDR3: ASSHPGGVNTEAF
V: TRBV11-2; D: TRBD2; size: .; CDR3: ASSLARGGFYNEQF
V: TRBV4-1; D: TRBD2; size: .; CDR3: ASSQGVSTSGISEQF